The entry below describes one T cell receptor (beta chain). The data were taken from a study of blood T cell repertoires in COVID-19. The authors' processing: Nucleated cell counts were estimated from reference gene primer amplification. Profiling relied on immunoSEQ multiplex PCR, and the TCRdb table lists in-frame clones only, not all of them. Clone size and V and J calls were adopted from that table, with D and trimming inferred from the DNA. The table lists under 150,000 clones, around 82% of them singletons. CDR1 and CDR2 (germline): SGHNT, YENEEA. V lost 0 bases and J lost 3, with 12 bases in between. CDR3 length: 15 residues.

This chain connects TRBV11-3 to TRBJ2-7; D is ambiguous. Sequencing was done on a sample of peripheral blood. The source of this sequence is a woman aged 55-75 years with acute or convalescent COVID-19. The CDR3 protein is CASSLEVGVGYEQYF. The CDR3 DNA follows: TGTGCCAGCAGCTTAGAGGTAGGAGTCGGCTACGAGCAGTACTTC. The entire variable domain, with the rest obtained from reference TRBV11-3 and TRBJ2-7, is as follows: EAGVVQSPRYKIIEKKQPVAFWCNPISGHNTLYWYLQNLGQGPELLIRYENEEAVDDSQLPKDRFSAERLKGVDSTLKIQPAELGDSAVYLCASSLEVGVGYEQYFGPGTRLTVT.